This T cell receptor (beta chain) was identified in a study of T cell changes during pregnancy in multiple sclerosis. In germline, CDR1 is SEHNR, CDR2 FQNEAQ (reference sequence). The CDR3 extends over 13 amino acids. V lost 1 base to trimming and J lost 3 bases, with 6 bases between them. Using immunoSEQ multiplex PCR, the repertoire was profiled, and TCRdb retains in-frame clones only, with some absent. This sample carries some 41,000 clones, approximately 91% of them seen once, and the ten largest clones take about 1.5%. This TCR was recovered from a female donor with multiple sclerosis, enrolled in a pregnancy study. The J gene is TRBJ1-1, the V gene TRBV7-9; tentative D call: TRBD1 (5 bases). Sequences were obtained from PBMCs (not recorded whether the cells were cultured). CDR3 nucleotide sequence: TGTGCCAGCAGCTTAGAAGGGGACACTGAAGCTTTCTTT. Translating gives CASSLEGDTEAFF. Full variable domain (remainder filled in from reference TRBV7-9 and TRBJ1-1): DTGVSQNPRHKITKRGQNVTFRCDPISEHNRLYWYRQTLGQGPEFLTYFQNEAQLEKSRLLSDRFSAERPKGSFSTLEIQRTEQGDSAMYLCASSLEGDTEAFFGQGTRLTVV.